The 13 T cell receptor beta chains below come from one sample, sequenced in a study of early T cells in non-severe SARS-CoV-2 infection. TCRdb re-called the 5' RACE reads through MiXCR, storing one row per CDR3 protein. Here the sample spans 30,000 to 35,000 distinct CDR3 sequences, over 6% being singletons. Sample: whole blood, taken at baseline. The receptor set was obtained from an adult who was a healthcare worker with PCR-confirmed SARS-CoV-2 infection or an uninfected control (not recorded which).

This clonotype came up many times. The chain joins TRBV5-1 to TRBJ2-7; 9 bases align to TRBD1. V lost 0 bases to trimming and J lost 0 bases; unmatched junction nucleotides: 4. Germline assignment: CDR1 SGHRS and CDR2 YFSETQ. The length of the CDR3 is 16 residues. CDR3 protein: CASSLVPTGGSYEQYF. CDR3 bases: TGCGCCAGCAGCTTGGTCCCGACAGGGGGCTCCTACGAGCAGTACTTC.

This clonotype was found a few times. The genes are TRBV4-2 and TRBJ2-3, with 9 bases that match TRBD1. The germline V gene encodes CDR1 LGHNA and CDR2 YNFKEQ. V lost 0 bases and J lost 4; bases outside the gene matches: 5. The length of the CDR3 is 16 residues. Written as DNA, the CDR3 is TGTGCCAGCAGCCAAGAGGGGACAGGGAGGGCAGATACGCAGTATTTT. Its protein product is CASSQEGTGRADTQYF.

This clonotype was recorded many times. This chain joins TRBV7-9 and TRBJ2-5, with TRBD1 as a possible D gene (5 bases). V lost 5 bases and J 4 bases, leaving 14 bases between the germline ends. The CDR3 spans 14 residues. Germline V gives CDR1 SEHNR, CDR2 FQNEAQ (reference sequence). The CDR3 coding sequence is TGTGCCAGCAGCCTAAAACCAGGGCGAGAGACCCAGTACTTC. It yields the protein CASSLKPGRETQYF.

This clonotype was seen at least ten times. This chain uses TRBV29-1 with TRBJ2-1, with 10 bases that match TRBD2. Looked up from germline, CDR1 is SQVTM and CDR2 is ANQGSEA. This CDR3 comprises 15 residues. V lost 5 bases, J lost 0 bases, and 4 bases stayed unmatched. The CDR3 sequence is CSVRLAGLSYNEQFF. CDR3 in DNA: TGCAGCGTTAGACTAGCGGGCCTCTCCTACAATGAGCAGTTCTTC.

A few counts support this clonotype. The chain has TRBV4-3 and TRBJ2-5; D gene ambiguous. The CDR3 has 15 residues. The germline V gene encodes CDR1 LGHNA and CDR2 YSLEER. Trimming shortened V by 0 bases and J by 5 bases, and 13 bases separated the two germline ends. The DNA for the CDR3 is TGCGCCAGCAGCCAAGAAAGGTGGGAAGCGGAGACCCAGTACTTC. Its protein is CASSQERWEAETQYF.

This clonotype appeared a few times. DNA for the CDR3: TGCGCCAGCAGCCAAGATCAGGTGTTAGGGGGACTCACCGGGGAGCTGTTTTTT. It translates to CASSQDQVLGGLTGELFF. The rearrangement links TRBV4-3 to TRBJ2-2; either TRBD1 or TRBD2 may supply D (6 bases each). The germline V gene has CDR1 LGHNA and CDR2 YSLEER. Between the trimmed V and J ends, which lost 0 bases and 4 bases, there was a span of 18 bases. The CDR3 sequence is 18 residues long.

This clonotype was seen at least ten times. DNA for the CDR3: TGTGCCAGCAGCTTGTTCTTACGTGACTACGAGCAGTACTTC. Residues: CASSLFLRDYEQYF. The chain carries TRBV5-6 and TRBJ2-7; D uncertain. The CDR3 is 14 amino acids. V gave up 1 base and J gave up 3 bases, with 11 bases separating them. Germline CDR1 reads SGHDT; CDR2 reads YYEEEE.

The rearrangement links TRBV20-1 to TRBJ2-4; D remains unclear. With 5 bases removed from V and 1 base from J, the gap between germline ends came to 15 bases. Germline assignment: CDR1 DFQATT and CDR2 SNEGSKA (reference sequence). The CDR3 is made up of 15 amino acids. In DNA, the CDR3 is TGCAGTGCTCCGGTGGTGGGAATCGCCAAAAACATTCAGTACTTC. This encodes CSAPVVGIAKNIQYF.

This clonotype was counted ten times or more. This rearrangement joins TRBV7-9 to TRBJ2-3; D unclear. The CDR3 runs 15 residues. V lost 1 base and J lost 4, with 12 bases in between. Germline loops: CDR1 SEHNR, CDR2 FQNEAQ (reference sequence). In DNA form, the CDR3 reads TGTGCCAGCAGCTTAGGGGTGAAGGATGCAGATACGCAGTATTTT. Residues: CASSLGVKDADTQYF.

The genes are TRBV19 and TRBJ2-3, with 10 bases aligning to TRBD1. Looked up from germline, CDR1 is LNHDA and CDR2 is SQIVND (reference sequence). The V and J ends lost 4 bases and 4 bases, in that order; junction bases with no gene match: 2. The CDR3 extends over 14 amino acids. For the CDR3, the DNA is TGTGCCAGTAGTAGTGGGACAGGGGCAGATACGCAGTATTTT. This codes for CASSSGTGADTQYF.

This clonotype came up many times. V usage is TRBV28 and J usage is TRBJ2-1; possible D gene TRBD2, 5 bases. This CDR3 is 16 amino acids long. Deletions cut 5 bases from V and 5 bases from J, with 19 bases between. Germline CDR1 reads MDHEN; CDR2 reads SYDVKM. In nucleotides, the CDR3 is TGTGCCAGCAGTCCCCCCGTAGCGTATATAGACAATGAGCAGTTCTTC. Protein product: CASSPPVAYIDNEQFF.

This clonotype has a count of ten or more. The J gene is TRBJ1-6, the V gene TRBV20-1; no definite D call. V lost 6 bases to trimming and J lost 5 bases, with 17 bases between them. CDR3 length: 15 amino acids. The germline gives CDR1 DFQATT, CDR2 SNEGSKA (reference sequence). For the CDR3, the DNA is TGCAGTGCCCAACAAGGCGGCGTTGATAATTCACCCCTCCACTTT. Translation: CSAQQGGVDNSPLHF.

This clonotype was seen a few times. This chain joins TRBV18 and TRBJ2-5, with 14 positions matching TRBD2. The V segment lost 1 base and the J segment 4 bases; nucleotides outside the gene matches: 2. Germline-derived CDR1 and CDR2 are KGHSH and LQKENI. There are 16 residues in the CDR3. This CDR3 is CASSPRGTSGRETQYF. The CDR3 region has the DNA TGTGCCAGCTCACCACGGGGGACTAGCGGGAGAGAGACCCAGTACTTC.